This TCR beta chain originates from a study of blood T cell repertoires in COVID-19. The overall study: Researchers got acute and convalescent COVID-19 samples from the United States, Italy and Spain. The analysed material was cDNA or gDNA that came from T cells, B-cell-depleted T cells, or PBMCs.

Per the original methods: Amplification of reference gene primers provided the estimated nucleated cell counts. TCRdb keeps only in-frame clones here, not all; method: immunoSEQ multiplex PCR. The V and J calls and clone size are taken from that table; D and trimming were inferred from the DNA. There are 250,000 to 400,000 clones in the sample; around 89% occur only once, and 1.5% to 2% lies in the top ten. It was during active infection that Seattle patients were enrolled and then longitudinally followed. The CDR3 contains 15 residues. Trimming cost V 3 bases and J 3 bases; bases outside gene matches: 4. CDR1 is SGHRS, CDR2 YFSETQ, per germline.

The sequencing sample was made of peripheral blood. The chain employs TRBV5-1 and TRBJ2-7; 12 nucleotides agree with TRBD1. This clonotype originated in a woman aged 30 to 39 with COVID-19, enrolled during active disease. CDR3 sequence (DNA): TGCGCCAGCAGCTCCGGGACAGGGGGCTTCTACGAGCAGTACTTC. Its protein is CASSSGTGGFYEQYF.